The TCR delta chain under discussion was sequenced for a study of gamma-delta T cells after stem cell transplantation (TCRdb year 2016). The library was produced with RT-PCR. The instrument given in TCRdb is Illumina MiSeq. TCRdb reprocessed the public data with the CATT caller; entries with the same nucleotide sequence were combined afterwards. In all, the sample holds approximately 1,100 delta-chain clones, and 3% to 4% of those were seen once. 32% of the sample lies in the top ten. The CDR3 sequence holds 25 residues, the cysteine and phenylalanine included. Left in the record is the CDR3 DNA by itself, 75 bases read in frame from the first base. The V end loses 5 bases and the J end loses 0 bases, and a stretch of 43 bases separates them. Reading the germline V gene gives CDR1 TSWWSYY and CDR2 QGS. Taking its sample share into account, this clone is large (0.1 to 1%). What this receptor recognizes is not known. Per-nucleotide qualities are absent, and no much larger clonotype sits a single base away.

This clonotype was sampled from a human donor. It is not recorded whose cells these are; they may come from a transplant donor. The V gene is TRDV1 and the J gene is TRDJ1; the D call is tentative, TRDD2 or TRDD3, as each matches 8 bases. Material for sequencing was gamma-delta T cells. The nucleotides read TGTGCTCTTGGGCCCCCGAAGTGGTTTTCCTTCCTAATTTTGGGGGATTCCATGTACACCGATAAACTCATCTTT. This codes for CALGPPKWFSFLILGDSMYTDKLIF.